This TCR beta chain originates from a study of cytomegalovirus exposure and HLA in healthy donors. Findings and limits, study-wide: It emerged from a later analysis that several of the most significant clusters appeared to be linked to common viral pathogens. A previous analysis found most TCR beta V segments productive roughly 87% or roughly 30% of the time.

The CDR3 has 16 amino acids. Trimming at V came to 4 bases and at J to 9 bases, leaving 12 bases not matched to a gene. Germline CDR1 reads KGHSH; CDR2 reads LQKENI. In the PCR, 60 Vbeta and 13 Jbeta primers were used. Some clones are missing from TCRdb's copy, which holds only in-frame ones; the method was immunoSEQ multiplex PCR. There are fewer than 150,000 clones in the sample; about 78% occur only once, and more than 3% lies in the top ten. This clone was detected once. What it binds is not known. This TCR came from a man between 18 and 35 years old in good health and CMV-seronegative. The chain recombines TRBV18 with TRBJ1-6; 7 bases agree with TRBD1. The sequenced sample consisted of PBMCs. DNA of the CDR3: TGTGCCAGCTCACGCTCTTTAGGGGGCTGGGGTTCACCCCTCCACTTT. Residues: CASSRSLGGWGSPLHF.